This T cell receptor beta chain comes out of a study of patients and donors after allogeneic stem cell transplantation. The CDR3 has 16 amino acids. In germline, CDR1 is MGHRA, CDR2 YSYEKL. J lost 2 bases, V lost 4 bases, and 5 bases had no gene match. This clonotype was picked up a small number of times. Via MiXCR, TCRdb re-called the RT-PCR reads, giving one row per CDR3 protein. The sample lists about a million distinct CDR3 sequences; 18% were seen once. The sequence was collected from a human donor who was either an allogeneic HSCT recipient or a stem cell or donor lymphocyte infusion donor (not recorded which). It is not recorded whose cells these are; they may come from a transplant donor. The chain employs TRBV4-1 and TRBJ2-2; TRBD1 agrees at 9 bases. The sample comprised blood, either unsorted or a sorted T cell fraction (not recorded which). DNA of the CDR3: TGCGCCAGCAGCCTACTGGGACAGGGTAACACCGGGGAGCTGTTTTTT. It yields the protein CASSLLGQGNTGELFF.